This T cell receptor beta chain was sequenced for a study of blood T cell repertoires in COVID-19. Study at large: From T cells, B-cell-depleted T cells, or PBMCs came the material, which was cDNA or gDNA.

The method was immunoSEQ multiplex PCR; TCRdb's version includes in-frame clones alone and lacks a portion of them. There are approximately 250,000 clones in the sample; 88% occur only once, and over 1% lies in the top ten. The table lists this clone with a count of one. Germline CDR1 and CDR2: SQVTM and ANQGSEA. With 3 bases clipped from V and 1 base from J, the junction kept 5 bases outside the gene matches. The CDR3 totals 15 residues. The origin of this receptor is a woman aged 40 to 49 with acute COVID-19. The rearrangement joins TRBV29-1 to TRBJ2-1; 8 bases line up with TRBD2. The sample taken for sequencing was PBMCs or T cells enriched from blood (not recorded which). The CDR3 DNA follows: TGCAGCGTTGATTCCGGGAGGGTTTCCTACAATGAGCAGTTCTTC. Protein: CSVDSGRVSYNEQFF.